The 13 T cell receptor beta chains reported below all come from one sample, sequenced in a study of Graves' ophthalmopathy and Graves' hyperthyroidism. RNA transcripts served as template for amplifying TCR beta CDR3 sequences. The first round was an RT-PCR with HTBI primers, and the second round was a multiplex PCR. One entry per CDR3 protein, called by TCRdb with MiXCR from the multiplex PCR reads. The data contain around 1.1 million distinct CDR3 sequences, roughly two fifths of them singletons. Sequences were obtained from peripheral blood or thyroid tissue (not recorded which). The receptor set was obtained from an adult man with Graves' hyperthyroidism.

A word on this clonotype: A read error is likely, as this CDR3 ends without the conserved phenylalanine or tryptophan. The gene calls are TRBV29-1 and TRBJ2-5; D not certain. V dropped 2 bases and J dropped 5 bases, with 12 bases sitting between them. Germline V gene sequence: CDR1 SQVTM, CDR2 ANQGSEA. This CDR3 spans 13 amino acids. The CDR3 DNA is TGCAGCGTTGAATATGGTGGATGGGAGACCCAGTACCTC. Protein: CSVEYGGWETQYL.

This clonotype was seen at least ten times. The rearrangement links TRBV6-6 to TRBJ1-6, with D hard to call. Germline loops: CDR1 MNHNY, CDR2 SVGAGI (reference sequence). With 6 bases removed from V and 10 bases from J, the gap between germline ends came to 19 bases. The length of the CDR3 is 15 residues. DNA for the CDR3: TGTGCCAGCAGCCCCCGAGGAGGGATCAGGTCACCCCTCCACTTT. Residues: CASSPRGGIRSPLHF.

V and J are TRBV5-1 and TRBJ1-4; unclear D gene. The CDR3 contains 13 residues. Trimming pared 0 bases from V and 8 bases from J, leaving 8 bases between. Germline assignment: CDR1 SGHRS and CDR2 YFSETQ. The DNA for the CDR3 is TGCGCCAGCAGCTTGGAGTTTTGGGAAAAACTGTTTTTT. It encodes CASSLEFWEKLFF. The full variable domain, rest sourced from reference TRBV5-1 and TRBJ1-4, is KAGVTQTPRYLIKTRGQQVTLSCSPISGHRSVSWYQQTPGQGLQFLFEYFSETQRNKGNFPGRFSGRQFSNSRSEMNVSTLELGDSALYLCASSLEFWEKLFFGSGTQLSVL.

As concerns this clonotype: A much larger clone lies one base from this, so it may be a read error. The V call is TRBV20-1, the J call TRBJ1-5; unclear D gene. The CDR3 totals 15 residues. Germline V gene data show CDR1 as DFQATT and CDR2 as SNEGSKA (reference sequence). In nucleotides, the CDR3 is TGCAGTGCTAGAGCCATTGGGGATTGGAATCAGCCCCGGCATTTT. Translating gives CSARAIGDWNQPRHF.

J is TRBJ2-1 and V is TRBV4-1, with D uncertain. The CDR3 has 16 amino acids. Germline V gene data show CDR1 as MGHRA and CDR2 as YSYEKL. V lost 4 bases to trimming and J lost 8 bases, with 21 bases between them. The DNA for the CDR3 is TGCGCCAGCAGCCCCTTAAGATTGAGAGGCACGGATGAGCAGTTCTTC. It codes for CASSPLRLRGTDEQFF.

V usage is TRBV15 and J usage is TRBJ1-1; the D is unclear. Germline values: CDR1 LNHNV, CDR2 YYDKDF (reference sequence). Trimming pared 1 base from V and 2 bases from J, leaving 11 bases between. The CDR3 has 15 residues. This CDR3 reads CATSRALTLNTEAFF. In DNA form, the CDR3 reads TGTGCCACCAGCAGAGCGCTGACACTCAACACTGAAGCTTTCTTT.

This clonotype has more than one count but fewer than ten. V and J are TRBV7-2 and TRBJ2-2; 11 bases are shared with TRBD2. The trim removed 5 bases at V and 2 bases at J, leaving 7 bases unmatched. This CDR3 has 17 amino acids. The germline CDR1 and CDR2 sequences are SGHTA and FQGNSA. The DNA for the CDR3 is TGTGCCAGCAGCGGTCCGGGACTAGCGGATAACACCGGGGAGCTGTTTTTT. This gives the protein CASSGPGLADNTGELFF.

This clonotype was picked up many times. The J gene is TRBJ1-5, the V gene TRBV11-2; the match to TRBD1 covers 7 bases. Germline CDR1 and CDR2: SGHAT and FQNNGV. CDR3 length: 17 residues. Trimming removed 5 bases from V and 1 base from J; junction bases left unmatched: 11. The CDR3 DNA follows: TGTGCCAGCAGCCTTTACGGACAGGCAACAAGCAATCAGCCCCAGCATTTT. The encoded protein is CASSLYGQATSNQPQHF.

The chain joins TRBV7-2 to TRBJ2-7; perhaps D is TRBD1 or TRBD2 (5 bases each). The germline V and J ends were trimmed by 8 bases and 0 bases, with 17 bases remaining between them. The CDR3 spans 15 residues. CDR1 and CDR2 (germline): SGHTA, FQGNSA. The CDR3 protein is CASRSPGRSSYEQYF. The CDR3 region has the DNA TGTGCCAGCCGTTCCCCGGGACGGAGCTCCTACGAGCAGTACTTC.

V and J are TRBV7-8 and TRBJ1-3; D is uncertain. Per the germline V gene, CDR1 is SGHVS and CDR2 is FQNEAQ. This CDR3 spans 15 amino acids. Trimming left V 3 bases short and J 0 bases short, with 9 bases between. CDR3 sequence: CASSFGDYSGNTIYF. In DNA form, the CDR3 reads TGTGCCAGCAGCTTCGGGGATTACTCTGGAAACACCATATATTTT.

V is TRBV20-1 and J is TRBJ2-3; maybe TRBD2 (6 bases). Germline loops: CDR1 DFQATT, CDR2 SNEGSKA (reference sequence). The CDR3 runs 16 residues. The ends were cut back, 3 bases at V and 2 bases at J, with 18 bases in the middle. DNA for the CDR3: TGCAGTGCTAGCGGACTCCGGGACTGGCTCACAGATACGCAGTATTTT. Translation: CSASGLRDWLTDTQYF.

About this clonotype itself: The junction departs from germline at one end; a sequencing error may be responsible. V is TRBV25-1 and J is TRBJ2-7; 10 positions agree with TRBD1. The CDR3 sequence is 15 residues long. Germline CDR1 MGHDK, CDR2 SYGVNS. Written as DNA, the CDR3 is TGTGCCTGCAGTGCTAAAGGGACAGGGGACTACGAGCAGTACTTC. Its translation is CACSAKGTGDYEQYF.

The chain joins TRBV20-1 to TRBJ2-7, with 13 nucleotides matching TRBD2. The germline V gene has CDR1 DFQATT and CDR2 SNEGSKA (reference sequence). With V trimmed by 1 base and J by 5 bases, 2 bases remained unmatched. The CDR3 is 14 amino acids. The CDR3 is CSARVLAGGDEQYF. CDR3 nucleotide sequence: TGCAGTGCTAGAGTACTAGCGGGAGGGGACGAGCAGTACTTC.